Listed here are 30 T cell receptor beta chains from one sample, sequenced in a study of T cell changes during pregnancy in multiple sclerosis (dated by TCRdb to between 2018 and 2020). The method was the immunoSEQ multiplex PCR assay. Sourced from immuneACCESS, this table was stored by TCRdb with only in-frame sequences that have V and J called. A share of the clones is absent; for the studies checked, an unresolved V gene accounts for under half, and the remainder has no known explanation. This sample has around 69,000 clones in its table, and approximately 91% of those were observed once. The ten largest clonotypes hold approximately 1.5% of the sample. The material was peripheral blood, obtained in the third trimester of pregnancy. These receptors were collected from a female donor with multiple sclerosis, enrolled in a pregnancy study.

The CDR3 here is CASGLSAGTYEQYF. DNA for the CDR3: TGTGCTAGTGGTTTGAGCGCAGGGACCTACGAGCAGTACTTC. The chain carries TRBV12-5 and TRBJ2-7, with D tentatively TRBD1 (5 bases). Deletions cut 2 bases from V and 2 bases from J, with 10 bases between. The CDR3 contains 14 residues. CDR1 is LGHNT, CDR2 FRNRAP, per germline.

The V and J genes are TRBV2 and TRBJ1-1, with 7 bases that match TRBD1. V gave up 6 bases and J gave up 11 bases; unmatched junction bases: 12. The CDR3 length is 13 residues. Germline values: CDR1 SNHLY, CDR2 FYNNEI. The DNA of the CDR3 is TGTGCCAGCAGGAACAGGGGAGACTATCGCGCTTTCTTT. Translated: CASRNRGDYRAFF. The variable domain in full, completed from reference TRBV2 and TRBJ1-1, reads EPEVTQTPSHQVTQMGQEVILRCVPISNHLYFYWYRQILGQKVEFLVSFYNNEISEKSEIFDDQFSVERPDGSNFTLKIRSTKLEDSAMYFCASRNRGDYRAFFGQGTRLTVV.

The CDR3 DNA follows: TGTGCCTGGAGTGTAGGGGATGGAAACACCATATATTTT. This encodes CAWSVGDGNTIYF. The chain recombines TRBV30 with TRBJ1-3; weak D call: TRBD1 (5 bases). Trimming stripped 0 bases from V and 3 bases from J, with 6 bases between. The CDR3 length is 13 residues. The germline CDR1 and CDR2 sequences are GTSNPN and SVGIG (reference sequence). Using reference TRBV30 and TRBJ1-3 for the parts outside the CDR3, the full variable domain is SQTIHQWPATLVQPVGSPLSLECTVEGTSNPNLYWYRQAAGRGLQLLFYSVGIGQISSEVPQNLSASRPQDRQFILSSKKLLLSDSGFYLCAWSVGDGNTIYFGEGSWLTVV.

The rearrangement uses TRBV2 and TRBJ2-1; TRBD1 matches at 8 bases. V was clipped by 8 bases and J by 2 bases; unmatched bases: 5. The CDR3 is 14 residues long. Germline CDR1 SNHLY, CDR2 FYNNEI. CDR3 bases: TGTGCCAGCCACCAGGACAGGGCCTACAATGAGCAGTTCTTC. Protein sequence: CASHQDRAYNEQFF.

This clone turned up a few times. V usage is TRBV2 and J usage is TRBJ2-3; D gene unclear. This CDR3 has 14 residues. Trimming left V 8 bases short and J 2 bases short, with 14 bases between. CDR1 and CDR2 from the germline V gene are SNHLY and FYNNEI. CDR3 loop: CASSSLTVTDTQYF. CDR3 nucleotide sequence: TGTGCCAGCTCCTCCCTAACCGTCACAGATACGCAGTATTTT.

The gene calls are TRBV30 and TRBJ2-1; the match to TRBD2 covers 10 bases. This CDR3 is 17 amino acids long. CDR1 is GTSNPN and CDR2 is SVGIG in the germline V gene (reference sequence). V shed 0 bases, J shed 8 bases, and the junction held 13 bases outside the gene matches. Here the CDR3 reads CAWSVEVGVAGGDEQFF. The CDR3 region has the DNA TGTGCCTGGAGTGTAGAGGTAGGGGTAGCGGGGGGTGATGAGCAGTTCTTC. The full variable domain, completed using reference TRBV30 and TRBJ2-1, is SQTIHQWPATLVQPVGSPLSLECTVEGTSNPNLYWYRQAAGRGLQLLFYSVGIGQISSEVPQNLSASRPQDRQFILSSKKLLLSDSGFYLCAWSVEVGVAGGDEQFFGPGTRLTVL.

This chain joins TRBV5-4 and TRBJ2-1, with D perhaps TRBD2 (5 bases). Germline CDR1 SGHNT, CDR2 YYREEE (reference sequence). CDR3 length equals 15 residues. V was clipped by 6 bases and J by 1 base, with 14 bases between them. This chain's CDR3 is CASIPVGGSYNEQFF. The DNA for the CDR3 is TGTGCCAGCATCCCGGTAGGCGGGTCCTACAATGAGCAGTTCTTC.

The gene calls are TRBV4-3 and TRBJ1-2; D is undetermined. The germline gives CDR1 LGHNA, CDR2 YSLEER. The CDR3 runs to 16 residues. The V gene lost 0 bases and the J gene lost 5 bases, with 16 bases spanning the gap. CDR3 protein: CASSQDGSVIGYGYTF. The CDR3 DNA follows: TGCGCCAGCAGCCAAGATGGGAGTGTGATAGGGTATGGCTACACCTTC.

V usage is TRBV30 and J usage is TRBJ1-1, with D uncertain. There are 12 residues in the CDR3. Germline lookup yields CDR1 GTSNPN and CDR2 SVGIG (reference sequence). V was trimmed by 3 bases and J by 3 bases, leaving 8 bases between them. The CDR3 protein is CAWRRQDTEAFF. The CDR3 DNA follows: TGTGCCTGGAGGCGGCAAGACACTGAAGCTTTCTTT.

In regard to this clone: A junction boundary mismatches the germline segment, possibly from a read error. DNA for the CDR3: TGTGCTAGCAGCTCCGACAGGGGTAGCGAGCAGTACTTC. It specifies CASSSDRGSEQYF. V usage is TRBV7-7 and J usage is TRBJ2-7; TRBD1 agrees at 8 bases. This CDR3 is 13 amino acids long. Germline V gene sequence: CDR1 SSHAT, CDR2 FNYEAQ (reference sequence).

The rearrangement links TRBV2 to TRBJ2-7, with TRBD1 identical over 8 bases. CDR3 size: 12 residues. Germline V lookup: CDR1 SNHLY, CDR2 FYNNEI. V gave up 4 bases and J gave up 6 bases; unmatched junction bases: 2. The CDR3 protein is CASSVDRAEQYF. Here the CDR3 DNA reads TGTGCCAGCAGTGTGGACAGGGCCGAGCAGTACTTC.

The chain carries TRBV7-9 and TRBJ1-2; TRBD1 matches 7 bases. Germline CDR1 is SEHNR and CDR2 is FQNEAQ (reference sequence). V was pared by 3 bases and J by 4 bases, with 5 bases of the junction left unmatched. The CDR3 extends over 14 amino acids. This CDR3 is CASSFWTGIYGYTF. Here the CDR3 DNA reads TGTGCCAGCAGCTTTTGGACAGGCATCTATGGCTACACCTTC.

V gene TRBV27 combines with J gene TRBJ2-7; 7 bases line up with TRBD1. With 2 bases clipped from V and 2 bases from J, the junction kept 12 bases outside the gene matches. Germline CDR1 is MNHEY and CDR2 is SMNVEV (reference sequence). This CDR3 spans 17 amino acids. In DNA, the CDR3 is TGTGCCAGCAGTTTAAGGAACTCCGTAGACAGGGCCTACGAGCAGTACTTC. It yields the protein CASSLRNSVDRAYEQYF.

This chain links TRBV7-2 with TRBJ2-7, with 10 bases aligning to TRBD2. Germline V CDR1 and CDR2: SGHTA, FQGNSA. This CDR3 has 14 amino acids. The ends lost 5 bases at V and 2 bases at J; junction bases unmatched: 3. CDR3 in amino acids: CASSRTSGPYEQYF. DNA of the CDR3: TGTGCCAGCAGCCGGACTAGCGGACCCTACGAGCAGTACTTC.

J is TRBJ1-1 and V is TRBV4-1; 7 bases map to TRBD1. Germline CDR1 MGHRA, CDR2 YSYEKL. The CDR3 spans 15 residues. The V and J ends lost 3 bases and 2 bases, in that order; junction bases with no gene match: 6. CDR3 nucleotide sequence: TGCGCCAGCAGCCAGTCAGGGGGTCTTAACACTGAAGCTTTCTTT. Translated: CASSQSGGLNTEAFF.

This chain links TRBV5-6 with TRBJ1-1; 9 positions match TRBD1. J gave up 5 bases and V 0 bases, and 8 bases lay outside the gene matches. The CDR3 covers 16 residues. Germline V gives CDR1 SGHDT, CDR2 YYEEEE. CDR3 sequence: CASSLVQGAHRTEAFF. In DNA form, the CDR3 reads TGTGCCAGCAGCTTGGTACAGGGGGCGCATAGGACTGAAGCTTTCTTT. Variable domain in full (rest from reference TRBV5-6 and TRBJ1-1): DAGVTQSPTHLIKTRGQQVTLRCSPKSGHDTVSWYQQALGQGPQFIFQYYEEEERQRGNFPDRFSGHQFPNYSSELNVNALLLGDSALYLCASSLVQGAHRTEAFFGQGTRLTVV.

This chain links TRBV11-2 with TRBJ1-1; D not resolved. CDR1 is SGHAT and CDR2 is FQNNGV in the germline V gene. There are 13 residues in the CDR3. V lost 4 bases and J lost 7, with 13 bases in between. Here the CDR3 reads CASSSAPRLEAFF. CDR3 sequence (DNA): TGTGCCAGCAGCTCGGCCCCCAGGCTTGAAGCTTTCTTT.

This clone has a single count. The V call is TRBV6-5, the J call TRBJ2-5; D may be TRBD1 (6 bases). This CDR3 has 12 residues. V lost 10 bases to trimming and J lost 3 bases, with 12 bases between them. CDR1 and CDR2 from the germline V gene are MNHEY and SVGAGI. The DNA for the CDR3 is TGTGCCATTCGGACAGTGGAAGAGACCCAGTACTTC. Its protein is CAIRTVEETQYF.

The chain links TRBV18 to TRBJ1-2; D is perhaps TRBD1 (5 bases). CDR1 and CDR2 from the germline V gene are KGHSH and LQKENI. This CDR3 is built from 15 residues. V lost 3 bases, J lost 4 bases, and 15 bases lay in between. For the CDR3, the DNA is TGTGCCAGCTCACCCGGGACTGCTCCGATCTATGGCTACACCTTC. Protein sequence: CASSPGTAPIYGYTF.

The chain is built from TRBV28 and TRBJ2-7; 10 bases line up with TRBD1. J gave up 7 bases and V 4 bases, and 10 bases lay outside the gene matches. The CDR3 is 15 amino acids. Looked up from germline, CDR1 is MDHEN and CDR2 is SYDVKM. The DNA of the CDR3 is TGTGCCAGCAGTTCCTTCCGGGACAGGGGTTTTGAGCAGTACTTC. It codes for CASSSFRDRGFEQYF.

CDR3 sequence: CASSKEGKGPPYTEAFF. The CDR3 coding sequence is TGTGCCAGCAGCAAAGAGGGAAAGGGGCCTCCGTACACTGAAGCTTTCTTT. The chain uses TRBV21-1 and TRBJ1-1; the DNA was not compared with TRBD1, the D call given in the table. TRBV21-1 is a listed pseudogene. The CDR3 has 17 residues.

This rearrangement joins TRBV4-3 to TRBJ1-2, with D unclear. The CDR3 length is 16 residues. Germline lookup yields CDR1 LGHNA and CDR2 YSLEER. V was clipped by 3 bases and J by 2 bases, with 16 bases between them. CDR3 DNA sequence: TGCGCCAGCAGCCACGCCCGTGGCCTCATAAACTATGGCTACACCTTC. As protein: CASSHARGLINYGYTF.

The chain links TRBV6-1 to TRBJ1-1; D is possibly TRBD1 (6 bases). The germline gives CDR1 MNHNS, CDR2 SASEGT. V lost 10 bases to trimming and J lost 1 base, with 13 bases between them. This CDR3 has 13 residues. The CDR3 DNA sequence: TGTGCCACCAAATACAGGGCGAACACTGAAGCTTTCTTT. Translated: CATKYRANTEAFF.

This chain connects TRBV19 to TRBJ2-2, with 7 nucleotides matching TRBD2. Trimming at V came to 6 bases and at J to 7 bases, leaving 11 bases not matched to a gene. Germline V CDR1 and CDR2: LNHDA, SQIVND (reference sequence). The CDR3 is made up of 15 amino acids. CDR3 DNA sequence: TGTGCCAGTAGCCCGTGGGGGGGGTCTGGCGGGGAGCTGTTTTTT. This translates into CASSPWGGSGGELFF. The full variable domain, with the rest looked up from reference TRBV19 and TRBJ2-2, is DGGITQSPKYLFRKEGQNVTLSCEQNLNHDAMYWYRQDPGQGLRLIYYSQIVNDFQKGDIAEGYSVSREKKESFPLTVTSAQKNPTAFYLCASSPWGGSGGELFFGEGSRLTVL.

This chain uses TRBV7-6 with TRBJ2-2, with 8 bases fitting TRBD1. This CDR3 is 14 amino acids long. V shed 2 bases, J shed 6 bases, and the junction held 2 bases outside the gene matches. Germline CDR1 and CDR2: SGHVS and FNYEAQ. CDR3 sequence reads: CASSLQGASGELFF. The CDR3 nucleotides read TGTGCCAGCAGCTTACAGGGGGCATCCGGGGAGCTGTTTTTT. The variable domain in full, with the rest retrieved from reference TRBV7-6 and TRBJ2-2, is GAGVSQSPRYKVTKRGQDVALRCDPISGHVSLYWYRQALGQGPEFLTYFNYEAQQDKSGLPNDRFSAERPEGSISTLTIQRTEQRDSAMYRCASSLQGASGELFFGEGSRLTVL.

The chain is built from TRBV12-1 and TRBJ2-5; the table's TRBD2 call for D was not verified on the DNA. TRBV12-1 is labeled a pseudogene. The CDR3 runs to 15 residues. CDR3 in amino acids: CASSFGGEEGETQYF. In DNA, the CDR3 is TGTGCCAGCAGCTTCGGCGGGGAGGAGGGAGAGACCCAGTACTTC.

This sequence joins TRBV19 and TRBJ1-6, with D possibly TRBD1 on 5 matching bases. Germline lookup yields CDR1 LNHDA and CDR2 SQIVND (reference sequence). CDR3 length equals 13 residues. Trimming removed 5 bases at V and 10 bases at J, with 12 bases between. CDR3 sequence: CASSVRGRSPLHF. For the CDR3, the DNA is TGTGCCAGTAGTGTAAGGGGAAGGTCACCCCTCCACTTT.

The chain uses TRBV7-9 and TRBJ2-1; the match to TRBD2 covers 8 bases. Trimming took 3 bases from V and 9 from J; bases not matched to a gene: 13. This CDR3 region has 16 residues. Germline V gene lookup returns CDR1 SEHNR and CDR2 FQNEAQ (reference sequence). In DNA, the CDR3 is TGTGCCAGCAGCTTTGCGGTAGCGGGGCGTGGGGGTGAGCAGTTCTTC. Its protein is CASSFAVAGRGGEQFF. The entire variable domain, with the rest obtained from reference TRBV7-9 and TRBJ2-1, is as follows: DTGVSQNPRHKITKRGQNVTFRCDPISEHNRLYWYRQTLGQGPEFLTYFQNEAQLEKSRLLSDRFSAERPKGSFSTLEIQRTEQGDSAMYLCASSFAVAGRGGEQFFGPGTRLTVL.

This chain connects TRBV6-5 to TRBJ1-6, with no clear D. The CDR3 is 15 amino acids. From germline, CDR1 is MNHEY and CDR2 SVGAGI. The germline V and J ends were trimmed by 6 bases and 7 bases, with 16 bases remaining between them. In DNA form, the CDR3 reads TGTGCCAGCAGGCCTCGGGGTTTCGGCAATTCACCCCTCCACTTT. It yields the protein CASRPRGFGNSPLHF.

The chain recombines TRBV7-2 with TRBJ2-3; D remains ambiguous. The CDR3 totals 14 residues. V was clipped by 0 bases and J by 4 bases, with 8 bases between them. CDR1 is SGHTA, CDR2 FQGNSA, per germline. The CDR3 spells CASSLAGTADTQYF. In DNA form, the CDR3 reads TGTGCCAGCAGCTTAGCCGGTACGGCAGATACGCAGTATTTT.